One sample yielded the 21 T cell receptor beta chains listed below, sequenced in a study of chemoradiotherapy in HPV16-positive cancers. The repertoire was sequenced with immunoSEQ multiplex PCR; TCRdb's copy has only in-frame clones and lacks some. The table includes about 35,000 clones, roughly 86% detected once. Sequenced material: blood, taken from a patient who underwent chemoradiotherapy. The source of these receptors is a human donor with HPV-associated anogenital cancer.

The chain links TRBV19 to TRBJ1-1, with D perhaps matching TRBD1 (6 bases). Germline V gene sequence: CDR1 LNHDA, CDR2 SQIVND (reference sequence). V was pared by 3 bases and J by 3 bases, with 14 bases between. This CDR3 contains 15 residues. In DNA form, the CDR3 reads TGTGCCAGTAGTATGGCCAGGGGCATCGACACTGAAGCTTTCTTT. It encodes CASSMARGIDTEAFF.

The chain links TRBV7-2 to TRBJ2-7; 7 bases are shared with TRBD2. CDR1 and CDR2 (germline): SGHTA, FQGNSA. CDR3 size: 16 residues. The junction had 7 bases not matched to a gene; V was cut back by 0 bases and J by 2 bases. CDR3 sequence: CASSLASSGIPYEQYF. CDR3 sequence (DNA): TGTGCCAGCAGCTTAGCGTCGAGCGGGATCCCCTACGAGCAGTACTTC.

V is TRBV14 and J is TRBJ2-7, with D perhaps matching TRBD1 (6 bases). This CDR3 has 13 amino acids. In germline, CDR1 is SGHDN, CDR2 FVKESK. V lost 3 bases and J 3 bases, leaving 9 bases between the germline ends. The CDR3 DNA sequence: TGTGCCAGCAGCCACAGGGGTATCTACGAGCAGTACTTC. Its translation is CASSHRGIYEQYF.

This sequence joins TRBV18 and TRBJ2-7, with 8 bases identical to TRBD1. The germline V gene encodes CDR1 KGHSH and CDR2 LQKENI. V dropped 3 bases and J dropped 3; count of bases not matched to a gene: 7. The CDR3 runs to 15 residues. The CDR3 nucleotides read TGTGCCAGCTCACCGGCCCAGGGGGCTTTCTACGAGCAGTACTTC. As protein: CASSPAQGAFYEQYF.

The rearrangement joins TRBV9 to TRBJ1-2; D is ambiguous. The CDR3 runs 15 residues. The V gene lost 0 bases and the J gene lost 6 bases, with 15 bases spanning the gap. Germline CDR1 and CDR2: SGDLS and YYNGEE. The CDR3 DNA is TGTGCCAGCAGCGTAGCTACGGGCTTGTCGGATGGCTACACCTTC. It specifies CASSVATGLSDGYTF.

CDR3 residues: CASTPLGDLNGYTF. Written as DNA, the CDR3 is TGCGCCAGCACCCCGCTCGGGGACCTTAATGGCTACACCTTC. The gene calls are TRBV5-1 and TRBJ1-2, with D possibly TRBD1 on 5 matching bases. CDR3 size: 14 residues. V dropped 6 bases and J dropped 6 bases, with 18 bases sitting between them. Germline V gene lookup returns CDR1 SGHRS and CDR2 YFSETQ.

The rearrangement links TRBV9 to TRBJ1-2; 8 positions agree with TRBD1. This CDR3 has 14 residues. V lost 2 bases to trimming and J lost 4 bases; unmatched junction nucleotides: 4. CDR1 SGDLS and CDR2 YYNGEE come from the germline V gene. CDR3: CASSVMDRVYGYTF. CDR3 bases: TGTGCCAGCAGCGTTATGGACAGGGTCTATGGCTACACCTTC.

The gene calls are TRBV18 and TRBJ1-1; D gene uncertain. This CDR3 is built from 15 residues. The V and J ends lost 1 base and 0 bases respectively, with 9 bases between them. CDR1 is KGHSH and CDR2 is LQKENI in the germline V gene. The CDR3 sequence is CASSPLPQMNTEAFF. The CDR3 DNA follows: TGTGCCAGCTCACCACTTCCCCAGATGAACACTGAAGCTTTCTTT.

V and J are TRBV5-6 and TRBJ2-3; D tentatively reads TRBD1 or TRBD2 (5 bases each). The germline CDR1 and CDR2 sequences are SGHDT and YYEEEE. CDR3 size: 16 residues. V lost 3 bases, J lost 6 bases, and 20 bases lay in between. The CDR3, as DNA: TGTGCCAGCAGCTGGGGGAGCGGTGGACCAACCGATACGCAGTATTTT. Encoded protein: CASSWGSGGPTDTQYF.

The rearrangement joins TRBV18 to TRBJ2-3; D is possibly TRBD1 (6 bases). Trimming cost V 6 bases and J 1 base, with 14 bases left between them. The CDR3 extends over 15 amino acids. Germline loops: CDR1 KGHSH, CDR2 LQKENI. The CDR3 sequence is CASSRGQLGTDTQYF. CDR3 nucleotide sequence: TGTGCCAGCTCCCGCGGACAGCTGGGCACAGATACGCAGTATTTT.

This clone was seen more than once but under ten times. This chain connects TRBV29-1 to TRBJ1-2; D call uncertain. The CDR3 loop spans 12 amino acids. Germline loops: CDR1 SQVTM, CDR2 ANQGSEA. The ends were cut back, 4 bases at V and 3 bases at J, with 9 bases in the middle. The CDR3 loop is CSVAGWDYGYTF. The CDR3 region has the DNA TGCAGCGTTGCCGGGTGGGACTATGGCTACACCTTC.

The chain combines TRBV4-1 with TRBJ1-2, with D unresolved. Trimming left V 4 bases short and J 3 bases short, with 15 bases between. The CDR3 length is 15 residues. The germline CDR1 and CDR2 sequences are MGHRA and YSYEKL. The chain's CDR3 is CASSPSETGYYGYTF. The DNA of the CDR3 is TGCGCCAGCAGCCCCTCAGAAACCGGCTACTATGGCTACACCTTC.

The chain links TRBV11-2 to TRBJ2-5, with 7 nucleotides matching TRBD1. V lost 4 bases, J lost 2 bases, and 13 bases stayed unmatched. Germline V lookup: CDR1 SGHAT, CDR2 FQNNGV. The CDR3 totals 17 residues. CDR3 DNA sequence: TGTGCCAGCAGCTCTACACCAGGGACAGTCGGTCAAGAGACCCAGTACTTC. Amino acid sequence: CASSSTPGTVGQETQYF.

The rearrangement joins TRBV6-5 to TRBJ2-7; 10 positions match TRBD1. The CDR3 contains 14 residues. V dropped 4 bases and J dropped 8; count of bases not matched to a gene: 8. The V gene's germline CDR1 is MNHEY and CDR2 SVGAGI. CDR3 coding DNA: TGTGCCAGCAGTTCCGGGACAGGGGTAAGCAAGCAGTACTTC. Amino acid sequence: CASSSGTGVSKQYF.

This chain uses TRBV19 with TRBJ1-1; no reliable D call. The V gene lost 10 bases and the J gene lost 0 bases, with 9 bases spanning the gap. Germline CDR1 and CDR2: LNHDA and SQIVND (reference sequence). The CDR3 covers 12 residues. The CDR3 protein is CATGYLNTEAFF. CDR3 bases: TGTGCCACAGGTTACTTGAACACTGAAGCTTTCTTT.

As to this clone: No DNA is shown, since the ends of the CDR3 on it are uncertain; the CDR3 is the one TCRdb lists. The rearrangement joins TRBV6-5 to TRBJ2-7; TRBD1, as called in the table, went unchecked against the DNA. The CDR3 has 16 amino acids, counting both end residues. Germline V gene data show CDR1 as MNHEY and CDR2 as SVGAGI. CDR3 region: CASSSSDREIPYEQYF.

A few counts support this clone. This chain uses TRBV29-1 with TRBJ1-2; D is undetermined. The CDR3 spans 11 residues. The germline CDR1 and CDR2 sequences are SQVTM and ANQGSEA. V was trimmed by 6 bases and J by 0 bases, leaving 5 bases between them. The CDR3 region is CSVDANYGYTF. In nucleotides, the CDR3 is TGCAGCGTAGATGCTAACTATGGCTACACCTTC.

This chain uses TRBV28 with TRBJ1-1; D not certain. The CDR3 sequence is 13 residues long. V lost 10 bases and J 4 bases, leaving 16 bases between the germline ends. From germline, CDR1 is MDHEN and CDR2 SYDVKM. CDR3: CAILHPKATEAFF. CDR3 coding DNA: TGTGCCATTCTCCACCCCAAGGCCACTGAAGCTTTCTTT.

The chain employs TRBV6-1 and TRBJ2-7; 7 bases are a match to TRBD1. This CDR3 has 15 residues. Germline V gene sequence: CDR1 MNHNS, CDR2 SASEGT. Trimming cost V 7 bases and J 5 bases; bases outside gene matches: 14. Here the CDR3 DNA reads TGTGCCAGCACCCCTCTCCGGACAGGCTTCGACGAGCAGTACTTC. Translating it yields CASTPLRTGFDEQYF.

V is TRBV6-5 and J is TRBJ2-7, with D perhaps matching TRBD1 (5 bases). This CDR3 is built from 14 residues. V was cut by 0 bases and J by 3 bases, with 9 bases left in between. CDR1 and CDR2 from the germline V gene are MNHEY and SVGAGI. The CDR3 loop reads CASSYSIQDYEQYF. As DNA, the CDR3 is TGTGCCAGCAGTTACTCGATACAGGACTACGAGCAGTACTTC.

The chain uses TRBV19 and TRBJ1-1; D unresolved. CDR1 is LNHDA and CDR2 is SQIVND in the germline V gene (reference sequence). Trimming removed 2 bases at V and 10 bases at J, with 11 bases between. CDR3 length: 12 residues. In nucleotides, the CDR3 is TGTGCCAGTAGTATAAGTGCATGGAGAGCTTTCTTT. It specifies CASSISAWRAFF.